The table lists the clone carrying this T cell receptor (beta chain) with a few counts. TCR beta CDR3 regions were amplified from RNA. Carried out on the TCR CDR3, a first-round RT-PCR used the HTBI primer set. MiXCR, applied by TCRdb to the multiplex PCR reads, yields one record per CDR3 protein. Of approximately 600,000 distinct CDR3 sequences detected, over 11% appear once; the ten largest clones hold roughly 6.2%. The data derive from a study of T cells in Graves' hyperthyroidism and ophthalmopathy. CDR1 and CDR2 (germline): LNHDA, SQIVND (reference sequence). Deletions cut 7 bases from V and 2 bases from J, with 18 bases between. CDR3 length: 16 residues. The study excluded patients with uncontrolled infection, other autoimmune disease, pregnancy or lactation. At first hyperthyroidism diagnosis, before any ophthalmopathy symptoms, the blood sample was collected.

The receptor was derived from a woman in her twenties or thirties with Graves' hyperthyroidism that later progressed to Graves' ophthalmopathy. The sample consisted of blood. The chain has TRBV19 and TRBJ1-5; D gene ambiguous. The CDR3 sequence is CASKAETDGRNQPQHF. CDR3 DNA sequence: TGTGCCAGTAAGGCGGAGACGGACGGGCGCAATCAGCCCCAGCATTTT.